This TCR beta chain stems from a study of response to subunit inactivated influenza vaccine. About this clonotype: One end of the junction does not line up with germline, which may come from a read error.

Germline V CDR1 and CDR2: DFQATT, SNEGSKA (reference sequence). There are 15 residues in the CDR3. TCRdb itself ran the RT-PCR reads through MiXCR, one entry per CDR3 protein. The sample yields around 540,000 distinct CDR3 sequences, approximately 12% seen once. The sequence came from a man aged 50-60 years who received an inactivated influenza vaccine. The chain employs TRBV20-1 and TRBJ2-7; D is perhaps TRBD2 (5 bases). The input for sequencing was PBMCs from blood, taken on the day of vaccination. CDR3 amino acids: CSARGYGGVVYEQYF. The CDR3 DNA reads as TGCAGTGCAAGAGGTTACGGAGGAGTAGTCTACGAGCAGTACTTC.